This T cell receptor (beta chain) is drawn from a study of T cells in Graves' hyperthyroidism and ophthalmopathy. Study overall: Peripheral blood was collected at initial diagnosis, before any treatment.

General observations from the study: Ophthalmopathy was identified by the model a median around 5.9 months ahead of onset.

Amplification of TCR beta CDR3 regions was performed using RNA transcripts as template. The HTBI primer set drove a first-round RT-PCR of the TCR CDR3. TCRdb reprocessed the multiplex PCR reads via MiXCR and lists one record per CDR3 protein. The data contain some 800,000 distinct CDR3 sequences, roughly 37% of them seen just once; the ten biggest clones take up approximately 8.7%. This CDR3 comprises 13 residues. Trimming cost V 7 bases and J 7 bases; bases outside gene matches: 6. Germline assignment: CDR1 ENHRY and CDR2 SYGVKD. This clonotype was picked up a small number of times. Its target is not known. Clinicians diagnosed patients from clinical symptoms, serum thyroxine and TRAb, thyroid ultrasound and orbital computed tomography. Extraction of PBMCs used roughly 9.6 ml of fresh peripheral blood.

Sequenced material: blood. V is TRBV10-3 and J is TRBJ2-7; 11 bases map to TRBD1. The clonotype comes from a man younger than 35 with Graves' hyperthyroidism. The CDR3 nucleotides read TGTGCCATCATGGGACAGGGGGAGCGGGAGCAGTACTTC. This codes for CAIMGQGEREQYF.